This T cell receptor beta chain was captured by sequencing in a study of T cell responses to AZD1222 COVID-19 vaccine. Findings and limits, study-wide: Spike-specific TCR breadth and depth rose after two AZD1222 doses. Close to half of all spike-specific TCRs reportedly target regions of the variants that are unmutated. Seropositive status at baseline applied to only a handful of AZD1222 recipients.

The ends lost 10 bases at V and 3 bases at J; junction bases unmatched: 4. This CDR3 is 12 amino acids long. Regarding this clone: No antigen is known for it.

Libraries were prepared by immunoSEQ multiplex PCR; TCRdb keeps only in-frame clonotypes and omits some of them. There are tens of thousands of clones in the sample; roughly 88% occur only once, and over 15% lies in the top ten. The TCR was taken from an adult in good health. The chain recombines TRBV12-3 or TRBV12-4 with TRBJ2-7; TRBD1 aligns across 9 bases. The input for sequencing was peripheral blood, taken on day 0 of AZD1222 vaccination. DNA for the CDR3: TGTGCCAAAAGACAGGGGGACTACGAGCAGTACTTC. It specifies CAKRQGDYEQYF.